This T cell receptor (beta chain) stems from a study of T cell repertoires in cytomegalovirus infection. Study-wide results and limits: HLA-C-restricted TCR beta clonotypes specific for CMV led the ex vivo response.

About this clonotype: What it binds is not known.

MiXCR was run by TCRdb on the reads, yielding one entry per CDR3 protein. This repertoire shows 450,000 to 600,000 distinct CDR3 sequences, roughly 43% found once; its top ten account for about 39%. Per germline, CDR1 LNHDA and CDR2 SQIVND (reference sequence). The length of the CDR3 is 14 residues. Trimming left V 4 bases short and J 8 bases short, with 15 bases between. Sample: cultured PBMCs, taken from culture after CMV antigen stimulation. The chain couples TRBV19 to TRBJ2-1; TRBD1 might be the D (6 bases). The TCR sequence derives from a human donor in good health (CMV status not recorded). Some clones in this sample may be carry-over from other donors' samples. The CDR3 sequence: CASSTNPQGHEQFF. CDR3 nucleotide sequence: TGTGCCAGTAGTACGAACCCCCAGGGGCATGAGCAGTTCTTC.